These 18 T cell receptor beta chains were all obtained from the same sample, sequenced in a study of T-cell reconstitution after alpha-beta-depleted transplantation in children. Preparation of the TCRbeta library was carried out with unique molecular identifiers. From the PCR reads, TCRdb called clonotypes with MiXCR, one entry per CDR3 protein. The table includes fewer than 750,000 distinct CDR3 sequences, around 27% detected once. The sample was PBMCs, taken before TCRalphabeta/CD19-depleted stem cell transplant. The receptors were sampled from a boy in the first two years of life with Wiskott-Aldrich syndrome, due to receive a stem cell transplant.

The rearrangement links TRBV6-1 to TRBJ2-2; TRBD1 aligns across 8 bases. The germline V gene encodes CDR1 MNHNS and CDR2 SASEGT. The CDR3 length is 18 residues. J lost 0 bases, V lost 2 bases, and 8 bases had no gene match. The CDR3 region is CASSENLLTGANTGELFF. In DNA, the CDR3 is TGTGCCAGCAGTGAAAACCTTTTGACAGGGGCGAACACCGGGGAGCTGTTTTTT.

This clonotype was detected a few times. This rearrangement joins TRBV20-1 to TRBJ1-5; D remains unclear. The CDR3 loop spans 14 amino acids. Trimming cost V 3 bases and J 7 bases, with 16 bases left between them. Looked up from germline, CDR1 is DFQATT and CDR2 is SNEGSKA (reference sequence). CDR3 residues: CSASLPRGVQPQHF. Written as DNA, the CDR3 is TGCAGTGCTAGTCTCCCTCGGGGTGTCCAGCCCCAGCATTTT.

This clonotype was seen a few times. The CDR3: CASSSGQGNYGYTF. The CDR3 bases are TGTGCCAGCAGCTCCGGACAGGGGAACTATGGCTACACCTTC. This chain uses TRBV7-9 with TRBJ1-2; 9 bases map to TRBD1. From germline, CDR1 is SEHNR and CDR2 FQNEAQ (reference sequence). The CDR3 spans 14 residues. Unmatched junction bases numbered 2, after V lost 4 bases and J lost 2 bases.

The V and J genes are TRBV20-1 and TRBJ2-1, with 13 bases fitting TRBD2. The CDR3 length is 15 residues. Germline V lookup: CDR1 DFQATT, CDR2 SNEGSKA (reference sequence). The junction had 9 bases not matched to a gene; V was cut back by 5 bases and J by 8 bases. The CDR3 is CSAPARTSGSHEQFF. The CDR3 DNA sequence: TGCAGTGCTCCAGCCCGGACTAGCGGGAGTCATGAGCAGTTCTTC.

This clonotype was counted only a few times. The J gene is TRBJ2-5, the V gene TRBV29-1; D not resolved. The germline gives CDR1 SQVTM, CDR2 ANQGSEA. Trimming pared 4 bases from V and 1 base from J, leaving 7 bases between. The CDR3 length is 12 residues. CDR3 protein: CSVGRAQETQYF. CDR3 nucleotide sequence: TGCAGCGTTGGACGGGCCCAAGAGACCCAGTACTTC.

The gene calls are TRBV7-6 and TRBJ2-1, with D hard to call. There are 14 residues in the CDR3. Germline V gene lookup returns CDR1 SGHVS and CDR2 FNYEAQ. With 1 base removed from V and 4 bases from J, the gap between germline ends came to 8 bases. In nucleotides, the CDR3 is TGTGCCAGCAGCTTAGTCCAAAGTTACAATGAGCAGTTCTTC. Amino acids: CASSLVQSYNEQFF.

The chain is built from TRBV11-1 and TRBJ2-5, with TRBD2 matching 13 bases. V gave up 4 bases and J gave up 5 bases; unmatched junction bases: 16. The CDR3 is 19 residues long. CDR1 SGHAT and CDR2 FQDESV come from the germline V gene (reference sequence). CDR3 sequence (DNA): TGTGCCAGCAGCTCTGATATCCCGGGACTAGCGGGAAGGTGGGAGACCCAGTACTTC. This gives the protein CASSSDIPGLAGRWETQYF.

The table lists this clonotype with a few counts. The J gene is TRBJ2-7, the V gene TRBV11-1; perhaps D is TRBD1 or TRBD2 (5 bases each). Germline CDR1 is SGHAT and CDR2 is FQDESV (reference sequence). Trimming took off 4 bases at V and 2 bases at J, with 27 bases between the two ends. CDR3 length equals 19 residues. CDR3 loop: CASSYTRARETSLTYEQYF. The CDR3 DNA is TGTGCCAGCAGCTACACTCGGGCCAGGGAGACATCCTTAACCTACGAGCAGTACTTC.

The chain has TRBV7-9 and TRBJ2-2; TRBD2 agrees at 7 bases. CDR1 and CDR2 from the germline V gene are SEHNR and FQNEAQ (reference sequence). V lost 0 bases to trimming and J lost 6 bases; unmatched junction nucleotides: 1. This CDR3 is 14 amino acids long. The CDR3 protein is CASSLAAGAGELFF. The CDR3 DNA reads as TGTGCCAGCAGCTTAGCGGCGGGGGCCGGGGAGCTGTTTTTT.

The chain joins TRBV28 to TRBJ2-1; 8 positions match TRBD2. The V and J ends lost 1 base and 9 bases, in that order; junction bases with no gene match: 5. The V gene's germline CDR1 is MDHEN and CDR2 SYDVKM. This CDR3 has 14 amino acids. The CDR3, as DNA: TGTGCCAGCAGTTTATCAGCGGGAGATTTTGAGCAGTTCTTC. This translates into CASSLSAGDFEQFF.

V and J are TRBV7-9 and TRBJ2-3; 8 bases align to TRBD2. V shed 5 bases and J 3 bases; nucleotides not matched to a gene: 7. Germline V gene data show CDR1 as SEHNR and CDR2 as FQNEAQ (reference sequence). There are 15 residues in the CDR3. CDR3: CASSPPGGGTDTQYF. The CDR3 nucleotides are TGTGCCAGCAGCCCCCCGGGAGGGGGGACAGATACGCAGTATTTT.

This clonotype was counted only a few times. The rearrangement uses TRBV10-3 and TRBJ1-2, with 9 nucleotides matching TRBD1. V lost 6 bases, J lost 4 bases, and 3 bases stayed unmatched. The CDR3 totals 13 residues. Germline assignment: CDR1 ENHRY and CDR2 SYGVKD. The CDR3 region is CAISQDRGYGYTF. The CDR3 DNA sequence: TGTGCCATCAGCCAGGACAGGGGCTATGGCTACACCTTC.

The chain couples TRBV5-1 to TRBJ2-7, with TRBD2 matching over 9 bases. CDR1 SGHRS and CDR2 YFSETQ come from the germline V gene. Losses at the gene ends were 0 bases for V and 6 bases for J; bases not matched to a gene: 7. CDR3 length: 15 residues. The CDR3 here is CASSLAASGTLEQYF. The DNA of the CDR3 is TGCGCCAGCAGCTTGGCGGCTAGCGGGACGCTCGAGCAGTACTTC.

The table lists this clonotype with a few counts. The genes are TRBV12-3 or TRBV12-4 and TRBJ2-1; TRBD2 aligns across 7 bases. There are 15 residues in the CDR3. V was pared by 5 bases and J by 7 bases, with 11 bases of the junction left unmatched. The CDR3 coding sequence is TGTGCCAGCAGTCTGACCGGGCGGGAGAAGAATGAGCAGTTCTTC. It encodes CASSLTGREKNEQFF.

This clonotype was counted between two and nine times. The CDR3 loop is CSARRTAYNEQFF. CDR3 coding DNA: TGCAGTGCTAGAAGGACAGCATACAATGAGCAGTTCTTC. The V gene is TRBV20-1, the J gene TRBJ2-1, with D maybe TRBD1 (6 bases). Trimming shortened V by 2 bases and J by 4 bases, and 9 bases separated the two germline ends. CDR1 and CDR2 (germline): DFQATT, SNEGSKA (reference sequence). This CDR3 comprises 13 residues.

The rearrangement joins TRBV24-1 to TRBJ2-1; 7 bases are a match to TRBD2. J was trimmed by 0 bases and V by 8 bases; bases with no gene match: 12. This CDR3 has 17 amino acids. Germline CDR1 KGHDR, CDR2 SFDVKD. The CDR3 nucleotides read TGTGCCACCAACAGTTATTCTAGCGGACTCTCCTACAATGAGCAGTTCTTC. Its protein is CATNSYSSGLSYNEQFF.

This clonotype was counted between two and nine times. The rearrangement links TRBV12-3 or TRBV12-4 to TRBJ1-3, with D hard to call. CDR3 length: 13 amino acids. The V end lost 7 bases, the J end lost 0 bases, and 7 bases lay between the germline ends. The CDR3 protein is CASTPTSGNTIYF. In DNA, the CDR3 is TGTGCCAGCACCCCGACCTCTGGAAACACCATATATTTT.

V and J are TRBV5-1 and TRBJ1-6; weak D call: TRBD1 (5 bases). Germline V gene sequence: CDR1 SGHRS, CDR2 YFSETQ. With 4 bases removed from V and 8 bases from J, the gap between germline ends came to 16 bases. The CDR3 covers 15 residues. The CDR3 protein is CASSLVGGADSPLHF. CDR3 DNA sequence: TGCGCCAGCAGCCTGGTTGGAGGGGCAGATTCACCCCTCCACTTT.